The 4 T cell receptor beta chains reported below all come from one sample, sequenced in a study of tumor-infiltrating lymphocytes in oesophageal squamous cell carcinoma. Each CDR3 protein gets one entry after TCRdb re-called the PCR reads with MiXCR. Of almost 20,000 distinct CDR3 sequences in the sample, under 50% were seen once. Sequenced sample: blood. The receptor set was obtained from a male donor with esophageal squamous cell carcinoma.

This clonotype was observed at least ten times. The gene calls are TRBV15 and TRBJ2-1; TRBD2 agrees at 9 bases. V dropped 2 bases and J dropped 10; count of bases not matched to a gene: 3. The CDR3 contains 13 residues. Per germline, CDR1 LNHNV and CDR2 YYDKDF (reference sequence). This chain's CDR3 is CATSRPTSGEQFF. The CDR3 DNA sequence: TGTGCCACCAGCAGACCGACTAGCGGCGAGCAGTTCTTC.

The rearrangement links TRBV6-1 to TRBJ2-1; D is perhaps TRBD1 or TRBD2 (5 bases each). The V end lost 4 bases, the J end lost 3 bases, and 10 bases lay between the germline ends. Germline-derived CDR1 and CDR2 are MNHNS and SASEGT. This CDR3 is 14 amino acids long. The CDR3 reads CASSGAGSYNEQFF. CDR3 in DNA: TGTGCCAGCAGTGGGGCAGGGAGCTACAATGAGCAGTTCTTC.

This clonotype was picked up a small number of times. The chain links TRBV20-1 to TRBJ2-5; the match to TRBD2 covers 8 bases. The DNA end is a closer match to TRBJ2-7, so the J assignment may be wrong. CDR1 and CDR2 from the germline V gene are DFQATT and SNEGSKA (reference sequence). This CDR3 region has 14 residues. The CDR3 here is CSASRASGSYEQYF. The CDR3 DNA follows: TGCAGTGCTAGTAGGGCTAGCGGGTCCTACGAGCAGTACTTC.

A note on this clonotype: The germline gene is not matched at one end of the junction; a read error may be the cause. The V and J genes are TRBV7-6 and TRBJ2-7; 13 bases match TRBD2. Gene TRBJ2-5 matches the end of the DNA better, so the J call may be wrong. Germline V gene lookup returns CDR1 SGHVS and CDR2 FNYEAQ. The CDR3 contains 15 residues. As DNA, the CDR3 is TGTGCTAGCAGCTTGGGACTAGCGGGAAGCGAGACCCAGTACTTC. It translates to CASSLGLAGSETQYF.